The 16 T cell receptor beta chains below all came from one sample that was sequenced in a study of blood T cell repertoires in COVID-19. Clones were sequenced by immunoSEQ multiplex PCR, and TCRdb holds only the in-frame ones, with some missing. The table includes nearly 350,000 clones, around 83% detected once. The specimen sequenced was peripheral blood. All receptors derive from a man in his thirties or forties with active or convalescent COVID-19.

The chain carries TRBV29-1 and TRBJ2-1, with a tentative D call TRBD2 (6 bases). CDR1 SQVTM and CDR2 ANQGSEA come from the germline V gene. The CDR3 has 15 residues. V was trimmed by 3 bases and J by 4 bases, leaving 16 bases between them. The CDR3 region has the DNA TGCAGCGTTGAGGGGGGTAGCGTTCTTTACAATGAGCAGTTCTTC. Amino acids: CSVEGGSVLYNEQFF.

As DNA, the CDR3 is TGTGCCAGCAGCTTAGAGGACAGGGGGCTCAAGACCCAGTACTTC. It yields the protein CASSLEDRGLKTQYF. V and J are TRBV13 and TRBJ2-5, with 11 bases fitting TRBD1. The junction had 4 bases not matched to a gene; V was cut back by 1 base and J by 6 bases. The CDR3 runs to 15 residues. Germline CDR1 and CDR2: PRHDT and FYEKMQ (reference sequence).

The J gene is TRBJ2-5, the V gene TRBV7-2; D is possibly TRBD1 (6 bases). With 5 bases removed from V and 4 bases from J, the gap between germline ends came to 17 bases. CDR1 is SGHTA and CDR2 is FQGNSA in the germline V gene. The CDR3 is 15 residues long. This chain's CDR3 is CASSIDRMGLETQYF. DNA of the CDR3: TGTGCCAGCAGCATCGACAGGATGGGGTTAGAGACCCAGTACTTC.

The chain couples TRBV5-1 to TRBJ2-1; 15 bases agree with TRBD2. This CDR3 has 16 amino acids. The junction had 4 bases not matched to a gene; V was cut back by 1 base and J by 8 bases. Germline V gives CDR1 SGHRS, CDR2 YFSETQ. The CDR3 DNA sequence: TGCGCCAGCAGCTTGTGGACTAGCGGGGGGGACGATGAGCAGTTCTTC. It yields the protein CASSLWTSGGDDEQFF.

V and J are TRBV6-1 and TRBJ2-7, with 7 bases that match TRBD2. This CDR3 region has 16 residues. J gave up 3 bases and V 4 bases, and 12 bases lay outside the gene matches. Germline-derived CDR1 and CDR2 are MNHNS and SASEGT. In nucleotides, the CDR3 is TGTGCCAGCAGTGCCCACGTCCGGACTAGTAGCTACGAGCAGTACTTC. It encodes CASSAHVRTSSYEQYF.

The genes are TRBV21-1 and TRBJ2-5; the table's D gene call, TRBD1, was not cross checked with the DNA. TRBV21-1 is listed as a pseudogene. CDR3 size: 15 residues. The CDR3 protein is CASSTGGTVQETQYF. DNA for the CDR3: TGTGCCAGCAGCACTGGGGGGACAGTTCAAGAGACCCAGTACTTC.

This clone has more than one count but fewer than ten. The J gene is TRBJ1-5, the V gene TRBV15, with D possibly matching TRBD1 (6 bases). The CDR3 extends over 15 amino acids. Trimming removed 2 bases at V and 6 bases at J, with 14 bases between. Germline CDR1 reads LNHNV; CDR2 reads YYDKDF (reference sequence). CDR3: CATSRSRDIVQPQHF. The CDR3 DNA sequence: TGTGCCACCAGCAGATCCCGGGACATCGTTCAGCCCCAGCATTTT.

CDR3 region: CAWLQGLHTEAFF. The CDR3 nucleotides read TGTGCCTGGCTACAGGGGTTACACACTGAAGCTTTCTTT. The chain couples TRBV30 to TRBJ1-1; TRBD1 matches at 7 bases. The CDR3 runs 13 residues. Germline-derived CDR1 and CDR2 are GTSNPN and SVGIG (reference sequence). V gave up 5 bases and J gave up 3 bases; unmatched junction bases: 6.

This clone was found a few times. The gene calls are TRBV7-9 and TRBJ2-2; TRBD2 is a possible D gene (6 bases). The CDR3 is made up of 14 amino acids. V gave up 11 bases and J gave up 7 bases, with 20 bases separating them. Looked up from germline, CDR1 is SEHNR and CDR2 is FQNEAQ (reference sequence). The CDR3 loop reads CASSWRELFGELFF. CDR3 sequence (DNA): TGTGCCTCCAGTTGGAGGGAGCTATTCGGGGAGCTGTTTTTT.

The J gene is TRBJ2-7, the V gene TRBV7-2; 9 positions agree with TRBD1. The CDR3 is made up of 18 amino acids. After removal of 4 bases from V and 4 bases from J, the junction contained 17 bases not matched to a gene. Germline V lookup: CDR1 SGHTA, CDR2 FQGNSA. The chain's CDR3 is CASSSRAPGQGSSYEQYF. The CDR3 nucleotides read TGTGCCAGCAGCTCCCGAGCACCGGGACAGGGTTCCAGTTACGAGCAGTACTTC. Complete variable domain (other parts from reference TRBV7-2 and TRBJ2-7): GAGVSQSPSNKVTEKGKDVELRCDPISGHTALYWYRQSLGQGLEFLIYFQGNSAPDKSGLPSDRFSAERTGGSVSTLTIQRTQQEDSAVYLCASSSRAPGQGSSYEQYFGPGTRLTVT.

This rearrangement joins TRBV7-6 to TRBJ1-6, with 7 bases identical to TRBD1. This CDR3 region has 15 residues. Germline V gene lookup returns CDR1 SGHVS and CDR2 FNYEAQ. Unmatched junction bases numbered 9, after V lost 3 bases and J lost 10 bases. The CDR3 protein is CASSLSRGKESPLHF. The CDR3 DNA reads as TGTGCCAGCAGCTTGAGCAGGGGGAAGGAGTCACCCCTCCACTTT.

The chain combines TRBV7-8 with TRBJ1-4; D unresolved. V was cut by 3 bases and J by 7 bases, with 12 bases left in between. The CDR3 totals 14 residues. Germline V gene sequence: CDR1 SGHVS, CDR2 FQNEAQ. DNA of the CDR3: TGTGCCAGCAGCTTCCCTGGTGTCAGTGAAAAACTGTTTTTT. Amino acid sequence: CASSFPGVSEKLFF. Variable domain in full (rest from reference TRBV7-8 and TRBJ1-4): GAGVSQSPRYKVAKRGQDVALRCDPISGHVSLFWYQQALGQGPEFLTYFQNEAQLDKSGLPSDRFFAERPEGSVSTLKIQRTQQEDSAVYLCASSFPGVSEKLFFGSGTQLSVL.

This chain links TRBV6-6 with TRBJ2-3; tentative D call: TRBD1 (6 bases). The V gene lost 5 bases and the J gene lost 4 bases, with 16 bases spanning the gap. This CDR3 comprises 15 residues. Looked up from germline, CDR1 is MNHNY and CDR2 is SVGAGI (reference sequence). This CDR3 reads CASSATGMYPDTQYF. The CDR3 DNA is TGTGCCAGCAGTGCCACAGGGATGTACCCAGATACGCAGTATTTT.

The chain joins TRBV3-1 (or the pseudogene TRBV3-2) to TRBJ1-3; weak D call: TRBD1 (5 bases). The ends were cut back, 1 base at V and 0 bases at J, with 7 bases in the middle. This CDR3 spans 15 amino acids. Germline assignment: CDR1 LGHDT and CDR2 YNNKEL (reference sequence). As DNA, the CDR3 is TGTGCCAGCAGCCAAGGGACAACCTCTGGAAACACCATATATTTT. Its translation is CASSQGTTSGNTIYF.

This clone was seen a few times. The V and J genes are TRBV18 and TRBJ1-4; 8 bases are a match to TRBD1. This CDR3 has 14 amino acids. The ends lost 2 bases at V and 7 bases at J; junction bases unmatched: 3. From germline, CDR1 is KGHSH and CDR2 LQKENI. The CDR3 sequence: CASSPRQGSEKLFF. CDR3 coding DNA: TGTGCCAGCTCACCAAGACAGGGGTCTGAAAAACTGTTTTTT.

This clone appeared a single time. V and J are TRBV7-3 and TRBJ2-1, with 8 bases identical to TRBD1. Trimming cost V 1 base and J 8 bases; bases outside gene matches: 1. Germline CDR1 and CDR2: SGHTA and FQGTGA. CDR3 length: 13 amino acids. The CDR3 DNA reads TGTGCCAGCAGCTTAAAACAGGGGGATGAGCAGTTCTTC. It is translated as CASSLKQGDEQFF.